The present T cell receptor beta chain was sequenced within a study of T cell responses to AZD1222 COVID-19 vaccine. The data were produced by immunoSEQ multiplex PCR, yet TCRdb's version contains in-frame clones alone and is incomplete. This table has about 110,000 clones, about 94% appearing once. Study-level points and caveats: Spike was spanned by vaccine-associated CD4 TCRs, with dominance at 160-218 and 743-854. Nearly half of spike-specific TCRs reportedly go after variant regions that carry no mutations.

On this clone: Antigen unknown.

Both about-4-week and about-12-week second-dose recipients were combined. This clonotype originated in an adult who received the AZD1222 COVID-19 vaccine. Specimen: peripheral blood, collected 28 days after the second AZD1222 dose.

The CDR3 loop reads CSVSGTGSNQPQHF. The CDR3 DNA sequence: TGCAGCGTCTCAGGGACGGGTAGCAATCAGCCCCAGCATTTT. J is TRBJ1-5 and V is TRBV29-1; a weak D match, TRBD1 (5 bases). V was trimmed by 6 bases and J by 0 bases, leaving 12 bases between them. Germline lookup yields CDR1 SQVTM and CDR2 ANQGSEA. The CDR3 sequence is 14 residues long.